This is a list of T cell receptor beta chains from one sample in a study of CD8+ T cells in alopecia areata. TCRdb's table, derived via immunoSEQ multiplex PCR, lists solely in-frame clones and lacks some. The table lists approximately 210,000 clones, over 40% of them singletons. Sample: CD4+ T cells sorted from blood, taken at approximately week 36, from a patient treated with tofacitinib. The receptor source for this set is a human donor with alopecia areata. Each CDR3 is given with its conserved first and last residue. The order of the fields is J gene, CDR3 length, clone size, D gene, V gene, CDR3 protein, CDR3 DNA. D genes are given only for firm matches. Expanded clones are given a class, and other clones once, few, many or no size at all.

TRBJ2-2,11,NA,NA,TRBV4-1,CASSLVGELFF,TGCGCCAGCAGCTTAGTTGGGGAGCTGTTTTTT
TRBJ2-5,14,NA,NA,TRBV7-6,CASSFFRSRQAQYF,TGTGCCAGCAGCTTCTTTCGGTCAAGACAGGCCCAGTACTTC
TRBJ2-3,11,few,NA,TRBV29-1,CSVVSGDTQYF,TGCAGCGTTGTTTCGGGAGATACGCAGTATTTT
TRBJ1-1,12,NA,NA,TRBV19,CATQDPNTEAFF,TGTGCCACACAGGACCCGAACACTGAAGCTTTCTTT
TRBJ1-1,12,few,NA,TRBV29-1,CSVVDAGTEAFF,TGCAGCGTTGTGGATGCTGGCACTGAAGCTTTCTTT
TRBJ2-3,15,few,TRBD1,TRBV6-5,CASSLGQGEGDTQYF,TGTGCCAGCAGCCTCGGACAGGGGGAAGGAGATACGCAGTATTTT
TRBJ1-1,14,few,NA,TRBV5-1,CASSLSGGNTEAFF,TGCGCCAGCAGCTTGTCTGGGGGGAACACTGAAGCTTTCTTT
TRBJ2-2,16,NA,TRBD2,TRBV9,CASSVESGIAAGELFF,TGTGCCAGCAGCGTAGAGAGCGGGATAGCAGCCGGGGAGCTGTTTTTT
TRBJ1-1,14,few,TRBD1,TRBV28,CASSNVQGRTEAFF,TGTGCCAGCAGTAACGTACAGGGGAGAACTGAAGCTTTCTTT
TRBJ2-1,15,NA,TRBD2,TRBV2,CASTPRTSGNNEQFF,TGTGCCAGCACCCCCCGGACTAGCGGGAACAATGAGCAGTTCTTC
TRBJ2-7,13,few,TRBD1,TRBV2,CASTNTGAGEQYF,TGTGCCAGCACCAACACAGGGGCCGGGGAGCAGTACTTC
TRBJ1-5,15,NA,NA,TRBV5-1,CASSSQPGTNQPQHF,TGCGCCAGCAGCTCACAACCAGGGACCAATCAGCCCCAGCATTTT
TRBJ2-5,13,NA,TRBD2,TRBV29-1,CSVGAGREETQYF,TGCAGCGTGGGGGCCGGGAGGGAAGAGACCCAGTACTTC
TRBJ1-1,13,few,NA,TRBV30,CAWSQGVESRAFF,TGTGCCTGGAGTCAGGGAGTTGAGTCTCGAGCTTTCTTT
TRBJ1-2,13,NA,NA,TRBV28,CASTVQGSYGYTF,TGTGCCAGCACCGTTCAGGGCTCCTATGGCTACACCTTC
TRBJ2-1,17,few,TRBD2,TRBV29-1,CSVEEIGGLAVYNEQFF,TGCAGCGTTGAAGAGATTGGGGGACTAGCGGTGTACAATGAGCAGTTCTTC
TRBJ2-3,14,few,NA,TRBV5-1,CASSFGGRTDTQYF,TGCGCCAGCAGCTTTGGGGGCCGCACAGATACGCAGTATTTT
TRBJ2-2,12,few,NA,TRBV7-2,CASSLSIGELFF,TGTGCCAGCAGCCTTAGTATCGGGGAGCTGTTTTTT
TRBJ1-1,13,many,NA,TRBV27,CASSGIRRTEAFF,TGTGCCAGCAGCGGGATCCGCCGGACTGAAGCTTTCTTT
TRBJ1-2,15,NA,TRBD1,TRBV5-1,CASSWGQGVDYGYTF,TGCGCCAGCAGCTGGGGACAGGGAGTAGACTATGGCTACACCTTC
TRBJ2-3,14,NA,NA,TRBV5-1,CASSLAGGTDTQYF,TGCGCCAGCAGCTTGGCGGGGGGCACAGATACGCAGTATTTT
TRBJ1-2,12,few,NA,TRBV29-1,CSVAGQGNGYTF,TGCAGCGTTGCGGGGCAGGGGAATGGCTACACCTTC
TRBJ2-6,16,NA,NA,TRBV19,CASREGLLFGANVLTF,TGTGCCAGTAGGGAGGGGCTCCTCTTTGGGGCCAACGTCCTGACTTTC
TRBJ1-2,15,NA,TRBD1,TRBV5-1,CASSLTDRGLGGYTF,TGCGCCAGCAGCCTCACGGACAGGGGGCTAGGAGGCTACACCTTC
TRBJ2-1,15,NA,NA,TRBV5-1,CASSLASIIYNEQFF,TGCGCCAGCAGCTTGGCTAGCATTATCTACAATGAGCAGTTCTTC
TRBJ2-1,14,NA,TRBD1,TRBV12-5,CASGIDREGNEQFF,TGTGCTAGTGGTATTGACAGGGAAGGAAATGAGCAGTTCTTC
TRBJ1-5,16,NA,TRBD1,TRBV18,CASSPPGQGSNQPQHF,TGTGCCAGCTCACCACCGGGACAGGGATCAAATCAGCCCCAGCATTTT
TRBJ2-7,12,few,NA,TRBV29-1,CSVVGLDYEQYF,TGCAGCGTTGTGGGGCTAGACTACGAGCAGTACTTC
TRBJ2-7,12,few,NA,TRBV6-5,CASSGGRYEQYF,TGTGCCAGCAGCGGAGGACGCTACGAGCAGTACTTC
TRBJ1-3,14,NA,NA,TRBV7-2,CASSLGGSGNTIYF,TGTGCCAGCAGCTTAGGAGGAAGTGGAAACACCATATATTTT
TRBJ2-7,13,NA,NA,TRBV11-3,CASSSGRRYEQYF,TGTGCCAGCAGCTCCGGTCGGCGCTACGAGCAGTACTTC
TRBJ2-3,15,NA,TRBD2,TRBV6-5,CASSYGGGLTDTQYF,TGTGCCAGCAGTTACGGGGGAGGGCTCACAGATACGCAGTATTTT
TRBJ1-2,11,NA,NA,TRBV29-1,CSVEQGYGYTF,TGCAGCGTTGAACAGGGCTATGGCTACACCTTC
TRBJ2-3,12,NA,NA,TRBV11-2,CASSSKADTQYF,TGTGCCAGCAGCTCCAAAGCAGATACGCAGTATTTT
TRBJ1-3,15,NA,NA,TRBV9,CASSVSGAAGNTIYF,TGTGCCAGCAGCGTATCCGGGGCAGCGGGAAACACCATATATTTT
TRBJ2-3,15,few,TRBD2,TRBV30,CAWSVQREGSDTQYF,TGTGCCTGGAGTGTCCAGCGGGAGGGCTCAGATACGCAGTATTTT
TRBJ2-3,14,few,TRBD2,TRBV11-2,CASTRVGGTDTQYF,TGTGCCAGCACCCGGGTGGGGGGGACAGATACGCAGTATTTT
TRBJ1-2,13,NA,NA,TRBV2,CASRGQGSYGYTF,TGTGCCAGCAGGGGCCAAGGGTCCTATGGCTACACCTTC
TRBJ1-5,12,NA,NA,TRBV5-5,CASSLPNQPQHF,TGTGCCAGCAGCCTTCCCAATCAGCCCCAGCATTTT
TRBJ2-6,15,NA,NA,TRBV9,CASSVVGAGANVLTF,TGTGCCAGCAGCGTAGTCGGTGCCGGGGCCAACGTCCTGACTTTC